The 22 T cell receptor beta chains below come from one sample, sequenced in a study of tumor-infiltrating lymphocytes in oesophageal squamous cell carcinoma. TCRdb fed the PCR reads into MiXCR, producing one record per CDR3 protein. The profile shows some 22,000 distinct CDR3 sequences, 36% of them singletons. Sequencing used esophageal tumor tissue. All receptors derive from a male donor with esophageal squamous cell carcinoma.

CDR3 nucleotides: TGTGCCAGCAGCCGAATGACTCAGTCCTACAATGAGCAGTACTTC. Translating it yields CASSRMTQSYNEQYF. The J gene is TRBJ2-5, the V gene TRBV5-4; D not certain. This CDR3 has 15 residues. With 4 bases removed from V and 11 bases from J, the gap between germline ends came to 24 bases. Germline assignment: CDR1 SGHNT and CDR2 YYREEE (reference sequence).

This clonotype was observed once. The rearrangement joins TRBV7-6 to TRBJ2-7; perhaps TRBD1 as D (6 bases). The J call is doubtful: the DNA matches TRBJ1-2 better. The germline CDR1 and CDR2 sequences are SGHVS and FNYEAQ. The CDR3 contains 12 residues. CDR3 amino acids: CASSWGLYGYTF. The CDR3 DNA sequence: TGTGCCAGCAGCTGGGGGCTATATGGCTACACCTTC.

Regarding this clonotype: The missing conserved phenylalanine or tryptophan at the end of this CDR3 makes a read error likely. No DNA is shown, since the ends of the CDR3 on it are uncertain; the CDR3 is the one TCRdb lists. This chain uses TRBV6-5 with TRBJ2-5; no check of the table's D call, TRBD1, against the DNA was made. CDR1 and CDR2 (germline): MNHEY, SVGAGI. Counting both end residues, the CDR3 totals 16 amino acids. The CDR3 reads CASRNPGQSYGYTFGS.

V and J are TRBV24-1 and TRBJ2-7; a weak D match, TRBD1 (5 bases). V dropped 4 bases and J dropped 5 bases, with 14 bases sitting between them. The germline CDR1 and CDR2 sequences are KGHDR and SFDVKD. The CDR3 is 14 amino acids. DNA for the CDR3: TGTGCCACCAGTGAGTCCGCAGGGAATGACGAGCAGTACTTC. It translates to CATSESAGNDEQYF.

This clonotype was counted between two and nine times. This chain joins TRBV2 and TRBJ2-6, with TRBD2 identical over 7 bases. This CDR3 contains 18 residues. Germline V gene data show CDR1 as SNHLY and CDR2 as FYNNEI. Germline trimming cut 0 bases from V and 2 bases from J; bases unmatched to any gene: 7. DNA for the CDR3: TGTGCCAGCAGTGAAGCACGCGGGGGTTCCGCTGGGGCCAACGTCCTGACTTTC. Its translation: CASSEARGGSAGANVLTF.

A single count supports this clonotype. CDR3 DNA sequence: TGTGCCAGCAGCTTCGAAGGGACTAGCGGTGACAATGAGCAGTTCTTC. This encodes CASSFEGTSGDNEQFF. This rearrangement joins TRBV11-3 to TRBJ2-1; 11 bases fit TRBD2. V lost 3 bases and J lost 5; bases outside the gene matches: 6. Germline CDR1 SGHNT, CDR2 YENEEA. This CDR3 region has 16 residues.

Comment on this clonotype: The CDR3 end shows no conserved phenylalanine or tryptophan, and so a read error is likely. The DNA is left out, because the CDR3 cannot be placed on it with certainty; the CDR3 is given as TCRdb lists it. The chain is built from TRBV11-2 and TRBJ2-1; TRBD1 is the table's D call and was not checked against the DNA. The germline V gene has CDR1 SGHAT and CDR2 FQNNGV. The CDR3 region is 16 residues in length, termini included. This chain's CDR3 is CASSLDREPRPQHFGD.

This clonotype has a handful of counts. In DNA form, the CDR3 reads TGTGCCAGCAGCTTTTCGGGACTCAGGAATGAGCAGTTCTTC. Protein sequence: CASSFSGLRNEQFF. The chain joins TRBV7-9 to TRBJ2-1; possible D gene TRBD2, 6 bases. This CDR3 comprises 14 residues. Trimming pared 3 bases from V and 7 bases from J, leaving 13 bases between. Looked up from germline, CDR1 is SEHNR and CDR2 is FQNEAQ (reference sequence).

CDR3 in amino acids: CASSLTRGGMDEQFF. The DNA of the CDR3 is TGTGCCAGCAGCTTAACACGGGGTGGGATGGACGAGCAGTTCTTC. The chain has TRBV7-3 and TRBJ2-1; maybe TRBD2 (5 bases). In germline, CDR1 is SGHTA, CDR2 FQGTGA. V was cut by 0 bases and J by 10 bases, with 16 bases left in between. The CDR3 is 15 amino acids. The whole variable domain, filled in from reference TRBV7-3 and TRBJ2-1, reads GAGVSQTPSNKVTEKGKYVELRCDPISGHTALYWYRQSLGQGPEFLIYFQGTGAADDSGLPNDRFFAVRPEGSVSTLKIQRTERGDSAVYLCASSLTRGGMDEQFFGPGTRLTVL.

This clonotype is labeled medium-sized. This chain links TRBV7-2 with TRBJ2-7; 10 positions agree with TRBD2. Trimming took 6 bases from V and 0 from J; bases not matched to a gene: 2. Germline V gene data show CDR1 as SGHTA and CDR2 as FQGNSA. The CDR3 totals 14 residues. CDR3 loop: CASRPSGGSYEQYF. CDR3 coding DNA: TGTGCCAGCAGACCTAGCGGGGGCTCCTACGAGCAGTACTTC.

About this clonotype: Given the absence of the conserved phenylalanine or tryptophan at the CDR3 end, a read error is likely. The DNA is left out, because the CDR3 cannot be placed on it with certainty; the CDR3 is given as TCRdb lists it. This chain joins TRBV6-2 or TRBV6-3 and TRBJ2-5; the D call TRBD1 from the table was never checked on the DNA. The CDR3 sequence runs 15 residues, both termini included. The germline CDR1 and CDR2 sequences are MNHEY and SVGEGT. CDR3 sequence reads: CASSYSPVGGYTFGS.

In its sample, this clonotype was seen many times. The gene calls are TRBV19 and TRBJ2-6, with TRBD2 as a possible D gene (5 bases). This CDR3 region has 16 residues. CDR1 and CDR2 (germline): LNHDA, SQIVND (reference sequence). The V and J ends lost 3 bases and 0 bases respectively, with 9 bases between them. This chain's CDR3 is CASSIEGVSGANVLTF. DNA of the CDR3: TGTGCCAGTAGTATCGAGGGTGTCTCTGGGGCCAACGTCCTGACTTTC.

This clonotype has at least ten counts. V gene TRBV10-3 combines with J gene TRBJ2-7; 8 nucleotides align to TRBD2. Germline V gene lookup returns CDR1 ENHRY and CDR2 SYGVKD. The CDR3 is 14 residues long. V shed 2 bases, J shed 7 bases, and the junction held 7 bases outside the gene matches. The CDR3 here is CAISEREGYNEQYF. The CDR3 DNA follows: TGTGCCATCAGTGAGCGGGAGGGCTACAATGAGCAGTACTTC.

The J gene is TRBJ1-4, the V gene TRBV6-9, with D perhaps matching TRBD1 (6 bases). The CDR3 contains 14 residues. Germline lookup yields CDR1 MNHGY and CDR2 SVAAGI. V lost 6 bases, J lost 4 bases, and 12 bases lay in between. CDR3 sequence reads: CASRLQGGNEKLFF. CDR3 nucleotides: TGTGCCAGCAGGTTACAGGGTGGTAATGAAAAACTGTTTTTT.

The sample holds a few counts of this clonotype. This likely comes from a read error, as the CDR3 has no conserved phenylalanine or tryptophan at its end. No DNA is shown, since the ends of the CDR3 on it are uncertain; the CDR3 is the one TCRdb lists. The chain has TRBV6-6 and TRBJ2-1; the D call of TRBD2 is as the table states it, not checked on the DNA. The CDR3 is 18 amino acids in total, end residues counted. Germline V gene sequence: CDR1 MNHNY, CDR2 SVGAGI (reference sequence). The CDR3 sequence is CASSSDGRSPYYGYTFGS.

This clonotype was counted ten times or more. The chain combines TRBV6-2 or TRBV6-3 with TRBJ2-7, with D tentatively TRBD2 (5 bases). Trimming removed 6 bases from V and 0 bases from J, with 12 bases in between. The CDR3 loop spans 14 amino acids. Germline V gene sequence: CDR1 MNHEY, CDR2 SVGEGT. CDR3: CASRIRTLSYEQYF. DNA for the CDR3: TGTGCCAGCAGAATTCGGACTCTCTCCTACGAGCAGTACTTC.

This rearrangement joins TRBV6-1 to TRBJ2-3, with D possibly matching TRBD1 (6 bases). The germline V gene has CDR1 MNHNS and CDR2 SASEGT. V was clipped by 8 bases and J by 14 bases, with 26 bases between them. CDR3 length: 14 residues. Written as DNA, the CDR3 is TGTGCCAGCTATTCCGACAGGAACACCGGGGAGCTGTATTTT. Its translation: CASYSDRNTGELYF.

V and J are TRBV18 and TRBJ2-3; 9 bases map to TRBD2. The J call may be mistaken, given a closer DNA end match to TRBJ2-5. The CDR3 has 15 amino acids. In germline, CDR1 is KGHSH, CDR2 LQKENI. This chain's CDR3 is CASSPSSGSRETQYF. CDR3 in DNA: TGTGCCAGCTCCCCTAGTAGCGGGAGTCGGGAGACCCAGTACTTC.

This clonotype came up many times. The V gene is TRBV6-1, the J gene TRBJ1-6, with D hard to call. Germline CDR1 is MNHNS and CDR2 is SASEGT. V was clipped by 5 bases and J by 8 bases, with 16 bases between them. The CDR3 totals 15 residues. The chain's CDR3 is CASSSQTAPHSPLHF. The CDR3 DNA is TGTGCCAGCAGTTCCCAGACTGCGCCCCATTCACCCCTCCACTTT.

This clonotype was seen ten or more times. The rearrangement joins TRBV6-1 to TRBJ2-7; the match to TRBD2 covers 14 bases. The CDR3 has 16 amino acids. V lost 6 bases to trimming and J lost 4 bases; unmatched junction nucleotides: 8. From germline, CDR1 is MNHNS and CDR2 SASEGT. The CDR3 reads CASSPSGTSGRYEQYF. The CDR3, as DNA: TGTGCCAGCAGCCCCTCCGGGACTAGCGGGAGATACGAGCAGTACTTC.

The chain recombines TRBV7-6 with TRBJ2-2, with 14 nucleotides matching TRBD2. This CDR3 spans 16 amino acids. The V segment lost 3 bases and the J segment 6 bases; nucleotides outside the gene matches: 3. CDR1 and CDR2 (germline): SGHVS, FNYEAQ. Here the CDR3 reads CASSLGTSGSSGELFF. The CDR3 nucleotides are TGTGCCAGCAGCTTGGGGACTAGCGGGAGTTCCGGGGAGCTGTTTTTT.

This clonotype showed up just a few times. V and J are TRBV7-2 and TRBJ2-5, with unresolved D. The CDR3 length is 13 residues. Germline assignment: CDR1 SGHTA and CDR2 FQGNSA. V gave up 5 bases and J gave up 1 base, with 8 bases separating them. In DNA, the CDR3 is TGTGCCAGCAGCGCTTTGACCCAAGAGACCCAGTACTTC. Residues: CASSALTQETQYF.